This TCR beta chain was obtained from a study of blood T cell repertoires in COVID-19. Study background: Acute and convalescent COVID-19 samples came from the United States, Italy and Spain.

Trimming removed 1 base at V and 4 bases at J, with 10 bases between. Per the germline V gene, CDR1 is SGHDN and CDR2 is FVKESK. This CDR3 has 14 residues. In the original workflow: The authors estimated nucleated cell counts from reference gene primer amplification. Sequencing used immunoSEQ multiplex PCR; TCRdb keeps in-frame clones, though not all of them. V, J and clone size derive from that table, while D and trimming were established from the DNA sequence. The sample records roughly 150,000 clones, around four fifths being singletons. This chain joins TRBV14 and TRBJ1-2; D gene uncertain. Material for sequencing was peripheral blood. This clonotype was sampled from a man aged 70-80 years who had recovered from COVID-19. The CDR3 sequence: CASSQASVIYGYTF. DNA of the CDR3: TGTGCCAGCAGCCAAGCCAGTGTAATCTATGGCTACACCTTC.